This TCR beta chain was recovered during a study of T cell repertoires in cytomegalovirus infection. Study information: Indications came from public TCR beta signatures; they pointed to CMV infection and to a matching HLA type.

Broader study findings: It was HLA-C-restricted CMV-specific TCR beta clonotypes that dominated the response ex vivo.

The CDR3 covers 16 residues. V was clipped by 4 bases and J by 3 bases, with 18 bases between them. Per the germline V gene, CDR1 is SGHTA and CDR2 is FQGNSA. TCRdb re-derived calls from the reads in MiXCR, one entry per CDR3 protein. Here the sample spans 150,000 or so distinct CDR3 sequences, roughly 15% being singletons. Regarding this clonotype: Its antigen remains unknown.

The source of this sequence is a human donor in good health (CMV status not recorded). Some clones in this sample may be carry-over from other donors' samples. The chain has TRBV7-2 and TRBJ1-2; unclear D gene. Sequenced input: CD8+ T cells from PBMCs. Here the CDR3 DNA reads TGTGCCAGCAGCTCTGCTAGGCTCGTCTTGGACTATGGCTACACCTTC. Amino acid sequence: CASSSARLVLDYGYTF. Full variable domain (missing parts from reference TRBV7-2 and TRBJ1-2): GAGVSQSPSNKVTEKGKDVELRCDPISGHTALYWYRQSLGQGLEFLIYFQGNSAPDKSGLPSDRFSAERTGGSVSTLTIQRTQQEDSAVYLCASSSARLVLDYGYTFGSGTRLTVV.